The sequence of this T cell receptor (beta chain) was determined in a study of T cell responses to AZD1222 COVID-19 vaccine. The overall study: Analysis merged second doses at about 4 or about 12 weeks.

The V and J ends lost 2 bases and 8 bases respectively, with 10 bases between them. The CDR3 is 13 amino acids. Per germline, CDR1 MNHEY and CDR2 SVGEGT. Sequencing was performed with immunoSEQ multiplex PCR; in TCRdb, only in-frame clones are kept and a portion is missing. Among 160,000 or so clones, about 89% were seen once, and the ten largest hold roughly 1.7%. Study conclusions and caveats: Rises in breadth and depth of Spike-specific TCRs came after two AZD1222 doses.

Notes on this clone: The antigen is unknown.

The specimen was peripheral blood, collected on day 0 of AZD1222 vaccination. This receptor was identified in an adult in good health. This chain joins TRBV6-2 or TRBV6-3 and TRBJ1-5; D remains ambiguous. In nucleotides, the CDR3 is TGTGCCAGCAGTTACGAAGGGTCTAAGCCCCAGCATTTT. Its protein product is CASSYEGSKPQHF.